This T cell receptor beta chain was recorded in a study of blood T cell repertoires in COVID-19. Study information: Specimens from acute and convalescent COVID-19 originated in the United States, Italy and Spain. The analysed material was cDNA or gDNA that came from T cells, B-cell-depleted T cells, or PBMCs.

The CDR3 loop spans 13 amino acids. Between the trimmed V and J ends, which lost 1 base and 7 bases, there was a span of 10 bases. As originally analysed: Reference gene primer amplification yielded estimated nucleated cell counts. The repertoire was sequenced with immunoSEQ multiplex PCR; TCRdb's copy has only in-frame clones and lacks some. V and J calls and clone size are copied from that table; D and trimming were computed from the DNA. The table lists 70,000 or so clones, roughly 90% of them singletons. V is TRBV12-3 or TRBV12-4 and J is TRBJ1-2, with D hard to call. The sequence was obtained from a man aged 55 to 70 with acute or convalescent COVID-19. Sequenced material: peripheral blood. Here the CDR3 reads CASSLVGGGGYTF. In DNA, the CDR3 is TGTGCCAGCAGTTTAGTGGGAGGCGGTGGCTACACCTTC.